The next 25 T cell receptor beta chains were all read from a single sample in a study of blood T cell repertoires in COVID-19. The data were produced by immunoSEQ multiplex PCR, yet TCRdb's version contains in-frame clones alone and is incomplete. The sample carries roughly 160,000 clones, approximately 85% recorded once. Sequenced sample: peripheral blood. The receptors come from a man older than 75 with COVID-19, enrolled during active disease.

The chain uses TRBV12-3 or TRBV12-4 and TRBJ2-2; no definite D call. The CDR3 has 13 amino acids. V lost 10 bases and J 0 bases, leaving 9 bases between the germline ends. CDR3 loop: CAITSPNTGELFF. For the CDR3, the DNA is TGTGCCATCACGAGCCCGAACACCGGGGAGCTGTTTTTT.

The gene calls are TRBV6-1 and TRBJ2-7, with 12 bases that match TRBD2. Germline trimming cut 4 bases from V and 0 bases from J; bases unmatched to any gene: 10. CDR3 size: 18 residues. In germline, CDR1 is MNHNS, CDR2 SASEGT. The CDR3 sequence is CASSARASGGASSYEQYF. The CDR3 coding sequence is TGTGCCAGCAGTGCCCGGGCTAGCGGGGGGGCCAGCTCCTACGAGCAGTACTTC.

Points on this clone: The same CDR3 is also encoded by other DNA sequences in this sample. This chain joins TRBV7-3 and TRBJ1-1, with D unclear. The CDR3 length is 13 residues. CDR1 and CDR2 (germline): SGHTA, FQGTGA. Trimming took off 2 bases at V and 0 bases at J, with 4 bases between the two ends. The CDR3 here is CASSLQMNTEAFF. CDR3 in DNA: TGTGCCAGCAGCTTACAGATGAACACTGAAGCTTTCTTT.

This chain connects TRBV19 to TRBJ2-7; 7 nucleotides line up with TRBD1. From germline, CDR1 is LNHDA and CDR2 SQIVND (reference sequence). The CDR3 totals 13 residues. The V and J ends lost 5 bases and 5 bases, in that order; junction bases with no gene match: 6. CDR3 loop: CASSPTGVHEQYF. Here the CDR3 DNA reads TGTGCCAGTAGTCCCACAGGGGTCCACGAGCAGTACTTC. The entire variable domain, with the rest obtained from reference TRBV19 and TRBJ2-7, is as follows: DGGITQSPKYLFRKEGQNVTLSCEQNLNHDAMYWYRQDPGQGLRLIYYSQIVNDFQKGDIAEGYSVSREKKESFPLTVTSAQKNPTAFYLCASSPTGVHEQYFGPGTRLTVT.

The CDR3 region has the DNA TGTGCCAGCAGCTTAGAAACGGGGGGAAACATTCAGTACTTC. This sequence encodes CASSLETGGNIQYF. The chain is built from TRBV7-9 and TRBJ2-4; 7 bases align to TRBD2. The CDR3 has 14 residues. CDR1 and CDR2 from the germline V gene are SEHNR and FQNEAQ (reference sequence). V shed 1 base, J shed 6 bases, and the junction held 3 bases outside the gene matches.

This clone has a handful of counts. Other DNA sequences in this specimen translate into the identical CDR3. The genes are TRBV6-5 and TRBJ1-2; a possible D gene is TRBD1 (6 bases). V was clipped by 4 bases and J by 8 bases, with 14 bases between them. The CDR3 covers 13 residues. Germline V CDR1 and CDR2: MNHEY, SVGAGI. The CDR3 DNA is TGTGCCAGCAGTTCTTACAGGGAGGGCGGCTACACCTTC. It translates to CASSSYREGGYTF.

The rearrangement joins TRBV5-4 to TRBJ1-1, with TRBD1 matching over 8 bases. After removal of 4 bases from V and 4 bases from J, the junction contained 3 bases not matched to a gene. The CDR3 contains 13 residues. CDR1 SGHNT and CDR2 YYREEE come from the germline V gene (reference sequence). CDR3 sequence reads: CASSNQGATEAFF. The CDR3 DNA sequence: TGTGCCAGCAGCAATCAGGGGGCCACTGAAGCTTTCTTT.

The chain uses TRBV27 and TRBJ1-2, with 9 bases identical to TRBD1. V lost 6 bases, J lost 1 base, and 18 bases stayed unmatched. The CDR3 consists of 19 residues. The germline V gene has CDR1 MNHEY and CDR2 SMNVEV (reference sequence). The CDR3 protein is CASSPTPDRGRYFNYGYTF. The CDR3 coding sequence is TGTGCCAGCAGCCCTACACCGGACAGGGGACGGTATTTTAACTATGGCTACACCTTC.

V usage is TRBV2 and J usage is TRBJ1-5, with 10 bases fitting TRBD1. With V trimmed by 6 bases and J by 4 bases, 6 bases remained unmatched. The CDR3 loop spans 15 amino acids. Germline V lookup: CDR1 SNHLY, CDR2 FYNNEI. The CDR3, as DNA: TGTGCCAGCAGCACAGGGACAGGGGCTAATCAGCCCCAGCATTTT. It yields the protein CASSTGTGANQPQHF.

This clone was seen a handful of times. CDR3 in DNA: TGTGCCAGCAGCTTAGAACAGGGGGGAAACACCATATATTTT. Translation: CASSLEQGGNTIYF. This chain links TRBV7-8 with TRBJ1-3; 7 bases fit TRBD1. The V segment lost 1 base and the J segment 4 bases; nucleotides outside the gene matches: 1. The germline gives CDR1 SGHVS, CDR2 FQNEAQ. The CDR3 sequence is 14 residues long.

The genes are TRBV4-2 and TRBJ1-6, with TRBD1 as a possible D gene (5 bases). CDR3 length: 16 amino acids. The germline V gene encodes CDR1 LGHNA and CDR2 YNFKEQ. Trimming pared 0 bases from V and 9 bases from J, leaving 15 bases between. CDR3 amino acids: CASSQERRRGASPLHF. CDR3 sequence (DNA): TGTGCCAGCAGCCAAGAAAGGCGGAGGGGAGCTTCACCCCTCCACTTT.

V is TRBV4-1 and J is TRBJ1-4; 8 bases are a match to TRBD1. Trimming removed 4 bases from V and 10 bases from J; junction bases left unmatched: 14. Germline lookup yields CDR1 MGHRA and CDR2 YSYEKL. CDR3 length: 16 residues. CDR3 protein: CASSPSRTGLMGKLFF. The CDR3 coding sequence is TGCGCCAGCAGCCCATCCAGGACAGGGTTGATGGGAAAACTGTTTTTT.

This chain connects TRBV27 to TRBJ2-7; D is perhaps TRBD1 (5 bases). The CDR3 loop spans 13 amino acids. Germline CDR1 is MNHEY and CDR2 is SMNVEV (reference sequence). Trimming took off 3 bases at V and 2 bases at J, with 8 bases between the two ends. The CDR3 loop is CASSFGAAYEQYF. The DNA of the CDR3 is TGTGCCAGCAGTTTTGGGGCAGCCTACGAGCAGTACTTC.

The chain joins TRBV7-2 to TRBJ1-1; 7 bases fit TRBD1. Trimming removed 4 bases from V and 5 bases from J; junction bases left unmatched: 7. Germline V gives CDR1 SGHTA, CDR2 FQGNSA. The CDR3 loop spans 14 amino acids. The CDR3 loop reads CASSSSGGGTEAFF. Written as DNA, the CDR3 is TGTGCCAGCAGCTCTTCAGGGGGTGGTACTGAAGCTTTCTTT.

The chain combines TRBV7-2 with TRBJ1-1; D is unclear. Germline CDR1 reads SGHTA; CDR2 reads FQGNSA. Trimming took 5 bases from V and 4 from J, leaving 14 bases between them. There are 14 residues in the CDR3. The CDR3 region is CASSPRQARTEAFF. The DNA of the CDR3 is TGTGCCAGCAGCCCTCGTCAGGCCCGCACTGAAGCTTTCTTT.

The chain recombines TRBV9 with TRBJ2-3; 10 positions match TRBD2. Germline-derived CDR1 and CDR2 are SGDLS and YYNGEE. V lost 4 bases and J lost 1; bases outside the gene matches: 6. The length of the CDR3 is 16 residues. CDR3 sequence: CASSFSGGPGTDTQYF. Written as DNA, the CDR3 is TGTGCCAGCAGCTTTAGCGGGGGGCCCGGCACAGATACGCAGTATTTT. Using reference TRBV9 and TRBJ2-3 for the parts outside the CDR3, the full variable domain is DSGVTQTPKHLITATGQRVTLRCSPRSGDLSVYWYQQSLDQGLQFLIQYYNGEERAKGNILERFSAQQFPDLHSELNLSSLELGDSALYFCASSFSGGPGTDTQYFGPGTRLTVL.

CDR3 residues: CASSVTTLGGVYGYTF. The CDR3 nucleotides read TGTGCCAGCAGCGTTACCACCTTGGGGGGGGTCTATGGCTACACCTTC. V is TRBV9 and J is TRBJ1-2, with a weak D call TRBD1 (5 bases). V shed 2 bases and J shed 4 bases, with 18 bases lying between them. CDR1 and CDR2 (germline): SGDLS, YYNGEE. The CDR3 length is 16 residues. Full variable domain (outside the CDR3, taken from reference TRBV9 and TRBJ1-2): DSGVTQTPKHLITATGQRVTLRCSPRSGDLSVYWYQQSLDQGLQFLIQYYNGEERAKGNILERFSAQQFPDLHSELNLSSLELGDSALYFCASSVTTLGGVYGYTFGSGTRLTVV.

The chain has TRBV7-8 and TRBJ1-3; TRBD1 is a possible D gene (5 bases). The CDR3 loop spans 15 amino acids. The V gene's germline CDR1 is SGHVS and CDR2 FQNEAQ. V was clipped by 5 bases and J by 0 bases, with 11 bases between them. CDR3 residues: CASSPRAASGNTIYF. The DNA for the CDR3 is TGTGCCAGCAGCCCCAGGGCCGCCTCTGGAAACACCATATATTTT.

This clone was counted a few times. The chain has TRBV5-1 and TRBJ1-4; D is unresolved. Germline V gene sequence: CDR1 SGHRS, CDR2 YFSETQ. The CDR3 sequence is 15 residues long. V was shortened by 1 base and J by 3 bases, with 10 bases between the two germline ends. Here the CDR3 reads CASSLSGLSNEKLFF. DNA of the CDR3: TGCGCCAGCAGCTTGTCCGGGTTGTCTAATGAAAAACTGTTTTTT.

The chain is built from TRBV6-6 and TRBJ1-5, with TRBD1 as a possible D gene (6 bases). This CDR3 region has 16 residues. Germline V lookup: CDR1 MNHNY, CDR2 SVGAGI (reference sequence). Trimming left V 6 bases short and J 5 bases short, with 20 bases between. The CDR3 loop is CASSPLGKQGDQPQHF. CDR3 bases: TGTGCCAGCAGCCCTCTTGGGAAACAGGGCGATCAGCCCCAGCATTTT.

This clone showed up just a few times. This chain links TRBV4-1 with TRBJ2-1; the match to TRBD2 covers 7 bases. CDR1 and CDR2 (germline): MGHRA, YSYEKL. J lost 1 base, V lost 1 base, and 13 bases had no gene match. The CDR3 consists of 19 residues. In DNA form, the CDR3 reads TGCGCCAGCAGCCAAGGCATCCTTCGGCGGGAGCTATCCTACAATGAGCAGTTCTTC. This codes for CASSQGILRRELSYNEQFF.

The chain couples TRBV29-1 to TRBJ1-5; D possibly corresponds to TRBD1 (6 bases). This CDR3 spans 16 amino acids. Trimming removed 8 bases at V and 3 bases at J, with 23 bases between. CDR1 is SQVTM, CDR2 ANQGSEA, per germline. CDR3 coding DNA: TGCAGCATTTCGGGCCAAAGCTCAGGGGTCAATCAGCCCCAGCATTTT. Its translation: CSISGQSSGVNQPQHF. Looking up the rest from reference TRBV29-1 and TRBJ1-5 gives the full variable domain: SAVISQKPSRDICQRGTSLTIQCQVDSQVTMMFWYRQQPGQSLTLIATANQGSEATYESGFVIDKFPISRPNLTFSTLTVSNMSPEDSSIYLCSISGQSSGVNQPQHFGDGTRLSIL.

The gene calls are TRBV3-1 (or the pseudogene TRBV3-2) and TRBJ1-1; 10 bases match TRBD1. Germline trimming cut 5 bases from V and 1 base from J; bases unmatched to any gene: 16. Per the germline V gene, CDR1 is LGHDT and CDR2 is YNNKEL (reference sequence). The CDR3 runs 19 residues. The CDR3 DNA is TGTGCCAGCAGCACCTTCATCGGGACAGGGGCTTTAAAGAACACTGAAGCTTTCTTT. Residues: CASSTFIGTGALKNTEAFF.

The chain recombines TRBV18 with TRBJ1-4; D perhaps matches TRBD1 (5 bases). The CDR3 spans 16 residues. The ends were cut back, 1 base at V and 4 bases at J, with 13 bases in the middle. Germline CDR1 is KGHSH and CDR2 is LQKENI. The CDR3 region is CASSPRIAQGNEKLFF. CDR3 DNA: TGTGCCAGCTCACCACGGATCGCCCAGGGTAATGAAAAACTGTTTTTT.

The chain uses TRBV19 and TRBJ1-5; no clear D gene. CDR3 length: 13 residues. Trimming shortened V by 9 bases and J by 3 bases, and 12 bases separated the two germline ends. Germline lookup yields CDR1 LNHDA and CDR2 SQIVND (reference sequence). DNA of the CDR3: TGTGCCAGCCGGGGTGGGTACAATCAGCCCCAGCATTTT. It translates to CASRGGYNQPQHF.